This TCR beta chain was identified in a study of blood T cell repertoires in COVID-19. The overall study: Sources were T cells, B-cell-depleted T cells, or PBMCs; the material itself was cDNA or gDNA.

As handled by the study authors: For nucleated cells, counts were estimated from reference gene primer amplification. The data were produced by immunoSEQ multiplex PCR, yet TCRdb's version contains in-frame clones alone and is incomplete. The V and J calls and clone size come from that table; D and trimming were worked out from the DNA. This sample has over 80,000 clones; 91% occur once, and the top ten carry about 1.8%. The ends were cut back, 1 base at V and 2 bases at J, with 8 bases in the middle. Per the germline V gene, CDR1 is MDHEN and CDR2 is SYDVKM. The CDR3 has 14 amino acids. The source of this sequence is a human donor with active COVID-19. The donor label of this sample is uncertain. Sequencing used peripheral blood. This sequence joins TRBV28 and TRBJ1-2; tentatively, D is TRBD1 (6 bases). DNA for the CDR3: TGTGCCAGCAGTTTATATCAGGGGAACTATGGCTACACCTTC. Translating it yields CASSLYQGNYGYTF.